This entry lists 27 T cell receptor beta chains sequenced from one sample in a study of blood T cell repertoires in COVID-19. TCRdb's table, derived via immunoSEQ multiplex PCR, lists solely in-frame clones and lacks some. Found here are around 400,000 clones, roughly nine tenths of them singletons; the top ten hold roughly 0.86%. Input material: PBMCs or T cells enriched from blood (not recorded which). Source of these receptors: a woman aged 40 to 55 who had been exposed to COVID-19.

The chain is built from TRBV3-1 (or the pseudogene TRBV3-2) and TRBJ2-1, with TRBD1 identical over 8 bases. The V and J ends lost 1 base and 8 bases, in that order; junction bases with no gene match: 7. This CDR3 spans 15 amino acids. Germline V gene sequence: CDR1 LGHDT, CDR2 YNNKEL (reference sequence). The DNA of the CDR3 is TGTGCCAGCAGCCAAGTTCAGGGGGCAGGGTATGAGCAGTTCTTC. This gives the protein CASSQVQGAGYEQFF.

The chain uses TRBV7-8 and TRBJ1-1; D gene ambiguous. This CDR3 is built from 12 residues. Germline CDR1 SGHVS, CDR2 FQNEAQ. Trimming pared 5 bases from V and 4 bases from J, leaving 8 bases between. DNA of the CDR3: TGTGCCAGCAGCCCTTACAGCACTGAAGCTTTCTTT. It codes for CASSPYSTEAFF.

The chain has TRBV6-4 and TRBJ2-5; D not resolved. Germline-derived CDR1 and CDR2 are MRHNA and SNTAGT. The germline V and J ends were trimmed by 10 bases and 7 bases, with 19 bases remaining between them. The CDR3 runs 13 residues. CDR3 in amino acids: CATSEADGGTQYF. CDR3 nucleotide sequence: TGTGCCACTTCCGAGGCTGATGGTGGGACCCAGTACTTC.

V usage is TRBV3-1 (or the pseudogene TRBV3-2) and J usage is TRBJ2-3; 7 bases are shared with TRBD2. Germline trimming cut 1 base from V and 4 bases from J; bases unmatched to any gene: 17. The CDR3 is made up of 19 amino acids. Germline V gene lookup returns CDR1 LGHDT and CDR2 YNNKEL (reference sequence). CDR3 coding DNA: TGTGCCAGCAGCCAAGTTTGGGGGGAACGCGGGAGACTCGCAGATACGCAGTATTTT. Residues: CASSQVWGERGRLADTQYF.

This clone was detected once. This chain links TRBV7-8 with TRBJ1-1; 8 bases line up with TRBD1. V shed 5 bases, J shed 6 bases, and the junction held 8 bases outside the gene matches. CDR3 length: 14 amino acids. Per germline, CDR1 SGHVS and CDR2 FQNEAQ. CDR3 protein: CASSLARGLSEAFF. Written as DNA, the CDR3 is TGTGCCAGCAGCCTCGCCAGGGGGCTGTCTGAAGCTTTCTTT.

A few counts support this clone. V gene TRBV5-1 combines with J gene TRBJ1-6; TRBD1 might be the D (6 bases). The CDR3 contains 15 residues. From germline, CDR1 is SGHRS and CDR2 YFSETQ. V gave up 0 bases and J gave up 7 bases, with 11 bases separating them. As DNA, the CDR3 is TGCGCCAGCAGCTTGGATGGACAGACGAATTCACCCCTCCACTTT. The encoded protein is CASSLDGQTNSPLHF.

The CDR3 sequence is CASSQGRGSYNSPLHF. In nucleotides, the CDR3 is TGTGCCAGCAGCCAAGGCCGGGGCTCCTATAATTCACCCCTCCACTTT. J is TRBJ1-6 and V is TRBV14; D uncertain. Germline loops: CDR1 SGHDN, CDR2 FVKESK. The V end lost 1 base, the J end lost 0 bases, and 7 bases lay between the germline ends. The CDR3 consists of 16 residues.

The CDR3 loop reads CASSSRGAHYGYTF. The CDR3 DNA reads TGTGCCAGCAGCTCCCGCGGGGCACACTATGGCTACACCTTC. The chain couples TRBV7-2 to TRBJ1-2; D might be TRBD1 (5 bases). Germline V gives CDR1 SGHTA, CDR2 FQGNSA. CDR3 length: 14 residues. V was trimmed by 4 bases and J by 3 bases, leaving 12 bases between them. Full variable domain (rest looked up from reference TRBV7-2 and TRBJ1-2): GAGVSQSPSNKVTEKGKDVELRCDPISGHTALYWYRQSLGQGLEFLIYFQGNSAPDKSGLPSDRFSAERTGGSVSTLTIQRTQQEDSAVYLCASSSRGAHYGYTFGSGTRLTVV.

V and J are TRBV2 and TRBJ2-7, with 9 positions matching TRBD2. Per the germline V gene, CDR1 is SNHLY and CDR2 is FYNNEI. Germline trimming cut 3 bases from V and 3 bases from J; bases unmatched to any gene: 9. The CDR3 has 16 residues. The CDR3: CASSDSASGTNYEQYF. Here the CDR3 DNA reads TGTGCCAGCAGTGATTCGGCTAGCGGGACGAACTACGAGCAGTACTTC.

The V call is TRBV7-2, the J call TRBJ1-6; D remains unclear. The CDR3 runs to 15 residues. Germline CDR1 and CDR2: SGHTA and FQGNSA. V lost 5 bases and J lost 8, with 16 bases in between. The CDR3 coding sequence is TGTGCCAGCAGCCCGACACTGGGAGCGGATTCACCCCTCCACTTT. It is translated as CASSPTLGADSPLHF.

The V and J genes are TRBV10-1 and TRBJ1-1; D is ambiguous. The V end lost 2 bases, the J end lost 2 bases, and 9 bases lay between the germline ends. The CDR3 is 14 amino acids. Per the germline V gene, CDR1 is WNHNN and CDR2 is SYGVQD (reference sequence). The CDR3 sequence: CASSENRGNTEAFF. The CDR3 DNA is TGCGCCAGCAGTGAGAATCGGGGAAACACTGAAGCTTTCTTT.

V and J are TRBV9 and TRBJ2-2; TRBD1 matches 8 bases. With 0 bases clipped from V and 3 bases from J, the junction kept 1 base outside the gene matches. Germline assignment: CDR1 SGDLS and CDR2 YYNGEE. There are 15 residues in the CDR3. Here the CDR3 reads CASSVGQGYTGELFF. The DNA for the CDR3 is TGTGCCAGCAGCGTAGGACAGGGGTACACCGGGGAGCTGTTTTTT.

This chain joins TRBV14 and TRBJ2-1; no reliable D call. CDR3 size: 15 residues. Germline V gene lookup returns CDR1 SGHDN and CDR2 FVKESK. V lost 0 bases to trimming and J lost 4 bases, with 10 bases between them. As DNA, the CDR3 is TGTGCCAGCAGCCAAGATGGAGACTGGTACAATGAGCAGTTCTTC. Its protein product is CASSQDGDWYNEQFF.

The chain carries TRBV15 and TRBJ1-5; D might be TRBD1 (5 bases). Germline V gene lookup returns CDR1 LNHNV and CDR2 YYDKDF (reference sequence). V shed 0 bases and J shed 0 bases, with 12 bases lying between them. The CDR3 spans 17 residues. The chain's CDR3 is CATSRDPTVDSNQPQHF. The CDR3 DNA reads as TGTGCCACCAGCAGAGATCCGACAGTAGATAGCAATCAGCCCCAGCATTTT.

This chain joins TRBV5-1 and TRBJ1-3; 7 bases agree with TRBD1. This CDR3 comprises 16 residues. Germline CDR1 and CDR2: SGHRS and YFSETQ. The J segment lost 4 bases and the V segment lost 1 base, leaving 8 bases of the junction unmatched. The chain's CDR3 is CASSLSRQGSGNTIYF. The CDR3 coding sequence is TGCGCCAGCAGCTTGTCTCGACAGGGTTCGGGAAACACCATATATTTT. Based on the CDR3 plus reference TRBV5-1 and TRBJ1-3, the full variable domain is KAGVTQTPRYLIKTRGQQVTLSCSPISGHRSVSWYQQTPGQGLQFLFEYFSETQRNKGNFPGRFSGRQFSNSRSEMNVSTLELGDSALYLCASSLSRQGSGNTIYFGEGSWLTVV.

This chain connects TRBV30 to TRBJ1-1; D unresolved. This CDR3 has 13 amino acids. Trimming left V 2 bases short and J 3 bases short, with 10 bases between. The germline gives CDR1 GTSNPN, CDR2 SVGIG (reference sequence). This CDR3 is CAWSRRKDTEAFF. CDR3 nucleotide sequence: TGTGCCTGGAGTAGGAGGAAAGACACTGAAGCTTTCTTT.

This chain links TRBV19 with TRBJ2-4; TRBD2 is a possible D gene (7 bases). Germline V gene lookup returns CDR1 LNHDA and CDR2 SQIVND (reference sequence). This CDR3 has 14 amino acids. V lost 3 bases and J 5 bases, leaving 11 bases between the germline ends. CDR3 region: CASSMRGGQNIQYF. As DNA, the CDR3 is TGTGCCAGTAGTATGAGGGGGGGCCAAAACATTCAGTACTTC.

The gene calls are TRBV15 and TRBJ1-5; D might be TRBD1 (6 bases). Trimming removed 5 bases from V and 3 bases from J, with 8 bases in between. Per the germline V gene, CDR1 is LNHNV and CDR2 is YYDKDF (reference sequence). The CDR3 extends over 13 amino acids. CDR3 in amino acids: CATSYRDNQPQHF. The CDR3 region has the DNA TGTGCCACCAGCTACAGGGACAATCAGCCCCAGCATTTT.

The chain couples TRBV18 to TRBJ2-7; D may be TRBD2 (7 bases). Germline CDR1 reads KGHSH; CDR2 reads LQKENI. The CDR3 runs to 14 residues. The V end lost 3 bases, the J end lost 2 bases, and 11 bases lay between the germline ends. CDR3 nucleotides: TGTGCCAGCTCACCGGGGGGGCTACCCTACGAGCAGTACTTC. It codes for CASSPGGLPYEQYF.

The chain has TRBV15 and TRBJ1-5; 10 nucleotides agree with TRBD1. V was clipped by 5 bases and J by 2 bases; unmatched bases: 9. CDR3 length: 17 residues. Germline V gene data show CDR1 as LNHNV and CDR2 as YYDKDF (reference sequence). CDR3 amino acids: CATSAPGQGPRNQPQHF. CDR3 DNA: TGTGCCACCAGCGCCCCGGGACAGGGGCCTCGCAATCAGCCCCAGCATTTT.

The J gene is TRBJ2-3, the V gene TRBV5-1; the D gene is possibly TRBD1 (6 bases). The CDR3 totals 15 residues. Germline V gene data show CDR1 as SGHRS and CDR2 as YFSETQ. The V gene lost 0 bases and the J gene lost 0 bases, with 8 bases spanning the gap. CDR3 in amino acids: CASSLAGASTDTQYF. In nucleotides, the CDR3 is TGCGCCAGCAGCTTGGCAGGGGCTAGCACAGATACGCAGTATTTT.

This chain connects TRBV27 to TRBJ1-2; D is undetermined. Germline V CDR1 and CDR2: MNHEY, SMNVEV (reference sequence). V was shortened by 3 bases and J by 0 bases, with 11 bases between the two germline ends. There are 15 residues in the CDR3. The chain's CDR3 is CASSFRADSNYGYTF. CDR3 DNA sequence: TGTGCCAGCAGTTTTCGCGCGGACTCTAACTATGGCTACACCTTC.

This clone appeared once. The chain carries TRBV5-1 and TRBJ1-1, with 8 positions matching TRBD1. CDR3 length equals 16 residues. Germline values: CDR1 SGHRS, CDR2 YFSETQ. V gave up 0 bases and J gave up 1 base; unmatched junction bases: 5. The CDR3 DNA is TGCGCCAGCAGCTTGGAAGGGCAGGGGGCGAACACTGAAGCTTTCTTT. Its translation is CASSLEGQGANTEAFF.

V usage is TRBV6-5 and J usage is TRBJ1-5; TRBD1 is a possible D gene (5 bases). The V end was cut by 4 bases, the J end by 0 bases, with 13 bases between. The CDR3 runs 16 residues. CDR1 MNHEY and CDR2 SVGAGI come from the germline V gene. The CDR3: CASSSGRVHSNQPQHF. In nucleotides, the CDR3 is TGTGCCAGCAGTTCCGGCAGGGTCCATAGCAATCAGCCCCAGCATTTT.

The CDR3 DNA reads as TGTGCCAGCAGCCATCCGGGGGGAACTGGAAACACCATATATTTT. It specifies CASSHPGGTGNTIYF. This chain links TRBV11-2 with TRBJ1-3; D possibly corresponds to TRBD1 (5 bases). Trimming pared 5 bases from V and 2 bases from J, leaving 13 bases between. The V gene's germline CDR1 is SGHAT and CDR2 FQNNGV. This CDR3 is built from 15 residues.

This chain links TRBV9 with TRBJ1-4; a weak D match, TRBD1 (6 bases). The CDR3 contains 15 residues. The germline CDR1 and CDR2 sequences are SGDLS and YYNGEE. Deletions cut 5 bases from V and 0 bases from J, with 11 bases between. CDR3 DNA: TGTGCCAGCAGTTATACAGGGTCAACTAATGAAAAACTGTTTTTT. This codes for CASSYTGSTNEKLFF.

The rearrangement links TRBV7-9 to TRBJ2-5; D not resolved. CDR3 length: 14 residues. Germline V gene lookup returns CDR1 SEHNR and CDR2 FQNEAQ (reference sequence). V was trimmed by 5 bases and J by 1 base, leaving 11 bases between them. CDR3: CASSEQVSQETQYF. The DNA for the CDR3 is TGTGCCAGCAGCGAACAAGTATCCCAAGAGACCCAGTACTTC.